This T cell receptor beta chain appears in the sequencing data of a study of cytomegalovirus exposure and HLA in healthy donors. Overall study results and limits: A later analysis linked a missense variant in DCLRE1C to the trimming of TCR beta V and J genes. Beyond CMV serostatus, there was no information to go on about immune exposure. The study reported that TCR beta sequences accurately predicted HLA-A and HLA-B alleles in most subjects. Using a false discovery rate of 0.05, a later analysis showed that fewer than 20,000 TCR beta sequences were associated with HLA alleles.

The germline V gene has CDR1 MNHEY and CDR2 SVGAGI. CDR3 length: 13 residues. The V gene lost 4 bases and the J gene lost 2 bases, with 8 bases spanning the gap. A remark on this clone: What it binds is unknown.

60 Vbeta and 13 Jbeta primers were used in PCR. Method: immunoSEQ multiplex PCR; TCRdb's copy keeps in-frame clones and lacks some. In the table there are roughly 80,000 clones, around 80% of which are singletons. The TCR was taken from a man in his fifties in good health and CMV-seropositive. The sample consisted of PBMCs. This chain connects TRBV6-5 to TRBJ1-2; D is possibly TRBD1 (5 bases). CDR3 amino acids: CASSSRQNYGYTF. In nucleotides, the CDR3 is TGTGCCAGCAGTTCCAGACAGAACTATGGCTACACCTTC.